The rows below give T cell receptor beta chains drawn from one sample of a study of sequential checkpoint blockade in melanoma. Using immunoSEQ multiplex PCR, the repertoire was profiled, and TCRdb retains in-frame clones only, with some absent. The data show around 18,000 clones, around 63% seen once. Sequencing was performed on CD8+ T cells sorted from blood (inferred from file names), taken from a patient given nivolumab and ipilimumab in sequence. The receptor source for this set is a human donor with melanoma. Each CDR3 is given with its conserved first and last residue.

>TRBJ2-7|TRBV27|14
CASRQSTSSYEQYF
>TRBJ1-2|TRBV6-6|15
CASSTRTGRAAGYTF
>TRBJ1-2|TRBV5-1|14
CASSLAGANYGYTF
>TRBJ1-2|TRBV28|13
CASSSGMSYGYTF
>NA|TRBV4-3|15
CASSQSVTGYYEQYF
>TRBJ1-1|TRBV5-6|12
CASSLGTGEAFF
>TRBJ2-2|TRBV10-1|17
CASSEYGIAGESGELFF
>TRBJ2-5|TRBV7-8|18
CASSSVSGTGWVGETQYF
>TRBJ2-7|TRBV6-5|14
CASSFRYAAYEQYF
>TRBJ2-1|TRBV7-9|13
CASSPESYNEQFF
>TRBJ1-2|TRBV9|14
CASSGSGTVYGYTF
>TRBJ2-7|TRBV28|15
CASTLWGGSSYEQYF
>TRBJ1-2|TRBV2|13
CASSLFTGNGYTF
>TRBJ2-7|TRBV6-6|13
CASSYGQSYEQYF
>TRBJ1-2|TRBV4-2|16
CASSQMPRQTDYGYTF
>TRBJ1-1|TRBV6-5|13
CASSSDRYTEAFF
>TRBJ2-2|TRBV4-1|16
CASSQEGHANTGELFF
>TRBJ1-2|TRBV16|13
CASSQSTVNGYTF
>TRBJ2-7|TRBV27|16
CASSCWPVQGGHEQYF
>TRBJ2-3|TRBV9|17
CASSPLGGGPRTDTQYF
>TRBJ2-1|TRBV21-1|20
CASSKGSGLPSGDSYNEQFF
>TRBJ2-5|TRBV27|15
CASSLVWGTGETQYF
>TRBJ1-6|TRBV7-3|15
CASSYTGTGGSPLHF
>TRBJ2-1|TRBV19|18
CASSLGTGGPSSYNEQFF
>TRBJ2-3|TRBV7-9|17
CASSFTGLAFFMDTQYF
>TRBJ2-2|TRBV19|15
CASSLAGVGTGELFF
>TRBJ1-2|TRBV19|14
CASSIIGVPYGYTF
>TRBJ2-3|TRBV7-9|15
CASSTRRGPTDTQYF
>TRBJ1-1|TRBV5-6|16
CASSPSTGGGNTEAFF
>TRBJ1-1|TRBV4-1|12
CASSPGNTEAFF
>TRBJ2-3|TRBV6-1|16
CASSEEIAGAADTQYF
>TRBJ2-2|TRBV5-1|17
CASSFLGQGANTGELFF
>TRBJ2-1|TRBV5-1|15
CASVPTETGGNEQFF
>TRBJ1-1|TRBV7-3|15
CASSLSGRGGTEAFF
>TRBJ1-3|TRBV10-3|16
CAISDLGQSSGNTIYF
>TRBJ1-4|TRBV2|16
CASSVGTGAGNEKLFF
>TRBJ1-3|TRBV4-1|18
CASSQDGTKQEYGNTIYF
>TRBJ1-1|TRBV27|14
CASGGRGDWTEAFF
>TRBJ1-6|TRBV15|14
CATSSRRGNSPLHF
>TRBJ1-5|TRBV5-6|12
CASSYYNQPQHF
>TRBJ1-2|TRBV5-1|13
CASRPSGLYGYTF
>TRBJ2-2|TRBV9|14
CASSPRQYTGELFF
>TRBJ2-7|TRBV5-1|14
CASGPGDSAYEQYF
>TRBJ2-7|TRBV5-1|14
CASSYTGGPYEQYF
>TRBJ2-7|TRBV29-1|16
CSVASVWGGGEVEQYF
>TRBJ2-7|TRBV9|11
CASSSTGEQYF
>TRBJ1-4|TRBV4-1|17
CASSQPGQGWVNEKLFF
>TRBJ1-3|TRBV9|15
CASSSTGAGGNTIYF
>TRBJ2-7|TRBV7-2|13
CASSYWTGDEQYF